The 27 T cell receptor beta chains below come from one sample, sequenced in a study of blood T cell repertoires in COVID-19 (TCRdb year 2020). The receptor library was made with the immunoSEQ multiplex PCR assay. Entries here come from immuneACCESS through TCRdb and include only in-frame sequences with V and J called. Some clones fail to appear in such tables; in the studies checked, an unresolved V gene covers under half of the shortfall, and the cause of the remainder is unknown. This sample has roughly 130,000 clones in its table, and roughly 84% of those were observed once. The top ten clones comprise roughly 8.7% of the sample. The sample comprised peripheral blood. Source of these receptors: a man in his thirties or forties with COVID-19, enrolled during active disease.

This clone has a handful of counts. The V and J genes are TRBV10-2 and TRBJ1-6; D uncertain. The length of the CDR3 is 14 residues. Deletions cut 2 bases from V and 3 bases from J, with 5 bases between. Germline-derived CDR1 and CDR2 are WSHSY and SAAADI. The CDR3 sequence: CASSEGGYNSPLHF. The CDR3 DNA follows: TGCGCCAGCAGTGAGGGAGGCTATAATTCACCCCTCCACTTT.

The chain combines TRBV5-1 with TRBJ1-6, with D possibly matching TRBD1 (5 bases). Deletions cut 0 bases from V and 10 bases from J, with 23 bases between. This CDR3 comprises 18 residues. The germline V gene has CDR1 SGHRS and CDR2 YFSETQ. The CDR3: CASSLAELGKQERSPLHF. As DNA, the CDR3 is TGCGCCAGCAGCTTGGCCGAGTTGGGGAAACAGGAGCGATCACCCCTCCACTTT.

The J gene is TRBJ2-2, the V gene TRBV5-1; D remains unclear. The germline CDR1 and CDR2 sequences are SGHRS and YFSETQ. This CDR3 contains 13 residues. Between the trimmed V and J ends, which lost 0 bases and 5 bases, there was a span of 5 bases. The CDR3 coding sequence is TGCGCCAGCAGCTTGGTGGAGACCGGGGAGCTGTTTTTT. It translates to CASSLVETGELFF.

The chain joins TRBV7-2 to TRBJ2-1, with D maybe TRBD2 (6 bases). The CDR3 runs 15 residues. Germline CDR1 and CDR2: SGHTA and FQGNSA. Trimming stripped 5 bases from V and 9 bases from J, with 20 bases between. CDR3 nucleotides: TGTGCCAGCAGCCCGTTACCACTAGCATCGGCTGAGCAGTTCTTC. The encoded protein is CASSPLPLASAEQFF.

CDR3 bases: TGTGCCAGCAGACGCGGGGGTGGTGGCTACACCTTC. It translates to CASRRGGGGYTF. The J gene is TRBJ1-2, the V gene TRBV6-5, with D perhaps TRBD1 (5 bases). Trimming took off 6 bases at V and 7 bases at J, with 12 bases between the two ends. In germline, CDR1 is MNHEY, CDR2 SVGAGI. This CDR3 has 12 amino acids.

V and J are TRBV11-2 and TRBJ2-3, with 8 bases aligning to TRBD1. Per the germline V gene, CDR1 is SGHAT and CDR2 is FQNNGV. This CDR3 comprises 15 residues. V lost 3 bases, J lost 2 bases, and 4 bases stayed unmatched. DNA of the CDR3: TGTGCCAGCAGCTTTCTCAGGGGGCACACAGATACGCAGTATTTT. This translates into CASSFLRGHTDTQYF.

This clone has only one observation. The chain joins TRBV2 to TRBJ2-3, with TRBD1 matching 7 bases. The junction had 4 bases not matched to a gene; V was cut back by 2 bases and J by 2 bases. CDR1 SNHLY and CDR2 FYNNEI come from the germline V gene. The CDR3 is 15 amino acids. Here the CDR3 DNA reads TGTGCCAGCAGTGAAAAGGGGGCGGTCACAGATACGCAGTATTTT. Translated, it gives CASSEKGAVTDTQYF. The full variable domain, its missing parts supplied by reference TRBV2 and TRBJ2-3, is EPEVTQTPSHQVTQMGQEVILRCVPISNHLYFYWYRQILGQKVEFLVSFYNNEISEKSEIFDDQFSVERPDGSNFTLKIRSTKLEDSAMYFCASSEKGAVTDTQYFGPGTRLTVL.

V is TRBV3-1 (or the pseudogene TRBV3-2) and J is TRBJ1-4; D is unclear. CDR1 is LGHDT and CDR2 is YNNKEL in the germline V gene (reference sequence). Trimming cost V 0 bases and J 7 bases, with 15 bases left between them. This CDR3 has 16 amino acids. The CDR3 loop is CASSQDAGWAGEKLFF. CDR3 DNA sequence: TGTGCCAGCAGCCAAGATGCGGGATGGGCAGGTGAAAAACTGTTTTTT.

The rearrangement uses TRBV10-2 and TRBJ1-5, with 10 nucleotides matching TRBD1. V lost 2 bases to trimming and J lost 11 bases; unmatched junction nucleotides: 6. Per the germline V gene, CDR1 is WSHSY and CDR2 is SAAADI. CDR3 length equals 14 residues. CDR3: CASSEGGQGSAQHF. CDR3 bases: TGCGCCAGCAGTGAGGGGGGACAGGGGTCAGCCCAGCATTTT.

This chain uses TRBV5-4 with TRBJ1-6; tentative D call: TRBD1 (6 bases). V was pared by 0 bases and J by 6 bases, with 13 bases between. This CDR3 is built from 16 residues. Germline-derived CDR1 and CDR2 are SGHNT and YYREEE (reference sequence). The CDR3 nucleotides are TGTGCCAGCAGCTTGGGAACAGGGAAGGTTAATTCACCCCTCCACTTT. Protein: CASSLGTGKVNSPLHF.

The CDR3 spells CAIARSTGGNGNTIYF. In DNA, the CDR3 is TGTGCCATCGCCCGCAGTACAGGGGGCAACGGAAACACCATATATTTT. The chain has TRBV10-3 and TRBJ1-3, with 9 bases that match TRBD1. The CDR3 loop spans 16 amino acids. Trimming removed 8 bases from V and 4 bases from J; junction bases left unmatched: 12. CDR1 is ENHRY and CDR2 is SYGVKD in the germline V gene.

The chain links TRBV15 to TRBJ2-2; 8 positions agree with TRBD2. Germline loops: CDR1 LNHNV, CDR2 YYDKDF (reference sequence). Unmatched junction bases numbered 5, after V lost 0 bases and J lost 5 bases. This CDR3 is 16 amino acids long. DNA for the CDR3: TGTGCCACCAGCAGAGATGCGGGAGGACCTACCGGGGAGCTGTTTTTT. Amino acid sequence: CATSRDAGGPTGELFF.

This rearrangement joins TRBV19 to TRBJ1-4, with D perhaps TRBD1 (5 bases). This CDR3 region has 14 residues. Germline lookup yields CDR1 LNHDA and CDR2 SQIVND (reference sequence). Trimming left V 6 bases short and J 8 bases short, with 16 bases between. CDR3: CASSDGQGGEKLFF. CDR3 DNA: TGTGCCAGTAGCGACGGGCAGGGAGGCGAAAAACTGTTTTTT.

This chain joins TRBV5-1 and TRBJ2-3, with TRBD1 matching 9 bases. V shed 1 base and J 6 bases; nucleotides not matched to a gene: 6. Germline V gene sequence: CDR1 SGHRS, CDR2 YFSETQ. The CDR3 runs to 15 residues. DNA for the CDR3: TGCGCCAGCAGCTTGCCGGGACAGGGTCAGGATACGCAGTATTTT. Amino acid sequence: CASSLPGQGQDTQYF.

This chain uses TRBV5-6 with TRBJ1-6; 7 bases match TRBD1. The germline gives CDR1 SGHDT, CDR2 YYEEEE. The V and J ends lost 5 bases and 7 bases, in that order; junction bases with no gene match: 6. This CDR3 spans 14 amino acids. The CDR3 sequence: CASSLGQVNSPLHF. As DNA, the CDR3 is TGTGCCAGCAGTCTCGGACAGGTGAATTCACCCCTCCACTTT.

A few counts support this clone. The chain carries TRBV10-3 and TRBJ1-1, with 7 bases identical to TRBD1. CDR3 size: 12 residues. The germline V gene encodes CDR1 ENHRY and CDR2 SYGVKD. V was pared by 10 bases and J by 4 bases, with 6 bases of the junction left unmatched. This chain's CDR3 is CASWDRVTEAFF. The CDR3 DNA follows: TGTGCCAGCTGGGACAGAGTCACTGAAGCTTTCTTT.

The chain has TRBV14 and TRBJ2-5; TRBD2 matches at 10 bases. With V trimmed by 2 bases and J by 5 bases, 17 bases remained unmatched. CDR1 and CDR2 (germline): SGHDN, FVKESK. This CDR3 contains 19 residues. The CDR3 coding sequence is TGTGCCAGCAGCCAATCGAAATTGGCTAGCGGGAGTTGGATTGAGACCCAGTACTTC. As protein: CASSQSKLASGSWIETQYF.

There are a few counts of this clone. The chain employs TRBV19 and TRBJ2-7; TRBD1 is a possible D gene (6 bases). Trimming stripped 5 bases from V and 4 bases from J, with 21 bases between. CDR1 is LNHDA and CDR2 is SQIVND in the germline V gene (reference sequence). The CDR3 has 16 residues. The CDR3 DNA sequence: TGTGCCAGTAGTTCACCGGGGACAAGGGGATTTTACGAGCAGTACTTC. Amino acid sequence: CASSSPGTRGFYEQYF.

The gene calls are TRBV6-6 and TRBJ1-2; no firm D call. The V end lost 6 bases, the J end lost 0 bases, and 8 bases lay between the germline ends. Germline-derived CDR1 and CDR2 are MNHNY and SVGAGI (reference sequence). There are 13 residues in the CDR3. CDR3 DNA: TGTGCCAGCAGCCGGGAGTCTAACTATGGCTACACCTTC. This gives the protein CASSRESNYGYTF.

The CDR3 region is CASRAPNYGYTF. Here the CDR3 DNA reads TGTGCCAGTAGAGCCCCCAACTATGGCTACACCTTC. This chain connects TRBV19 to TRBJ1-2; D not resolved. The CDR3 extends over 12 amino acids. The V gene lost 6 bases and the J gene lost 2 bases, with 7 bases spanning the gap. CDR1 is LNHDA and CDR2 is SQIVND in the germline V gene (reference sequence).

This clone was seen more than once but under ten times. The chain employs TRBV4-1 and TRBJ2-1; D possibly corresponds to TRBD2 (6 bases). Trimming shortened V by 3 bases and J by 9 bases, and 21 bases separated the two germline ends. Per the germline V gene, CDR1 is MGHRA and CDR2 is YSYEKL. This CDR3 contains 16 residues. CDR3 nucleotides: TGCGCCAGCAGCCAGCGTCGGGAGTCTTATTTGGTTGAGCAGTTCTTC. As protein: CASSQRRESYLVEQFF.

The chain recombines TRBV28 with TRBJ2-7; D ambiguous. The CDR3 is 14 amino acids. The V gene lost 5 bases and the J gene lost 2 bases, with 13 bases spanning the gap. CDR1 is MDHEN and CDR2 is SYDVKM in the germline V gene. CDR3 region: CASSLGTATYEQYF. As DNA, the CDR3 is TGTGCCAGCAGTCTGGGCACTGCAACCTACGAGCAGTACTTC.

This clone has a count of ten or more. The V and J genes are TRBV18 and TRBJ2-6; possible D gene TRBD1, 5 bases. With 5 bases removed from V and 2 bases from J, the gap between germline ends came to 10 bases. This CDR3 comprises 15 residues. The germline V gene has CDR1 KGHSH and CDR2 LQKENI. CDR3 DNA sequence: TGTGCCAGCTCAAAGCAGGGTGCTGGGGCCAACGTCCTGACTTTC. Its translation is CASSKQGAGANVLTF.

This rearrangement joins TRBV28 to TRBJ1-3; D is undetermined. The CDR3 is 14 residues long. Germline loops: CDR1 MDHEN, CDR2 SYDVKM. Trimming stripped 6 bases from V and 2 bases from J, with 11 bases between. Written as DNA, the CDR3 is TGTGCCAGCAGCCCCCCGGGGACTGGAAACACCATATATTTT. Amino acids: CASSPPGTGNTIYF.

V and J are TRBV4-2 and TRBJ2-7; D call uncertain. The CDR3 length is 14 residues. The V gene's germline CDR1 is LGHNA and CDR2 YNFKEQ. V lost 8 bases to trimming and J lost 0 bases, with 14 bases between them. The CDR3 nucleotides are TGTGCCAGCCGCAGTGAAAAAAGCTCCTACGAGCAGTACTTC. Translation: CASRSEKSSYEQYF.

The genes are TRBV28 and TRBJ1-2; D gene uncertain. V lost 7 bases and J 4 bases, leaving 13 bases between the germline ends. This CDR3 is 13 amino acids long. CDR1 is MDHEN, CDR2 SYDVKM, per germline. DNA for the CDR3: TGTGCCAGCACCAACCTCCCGAGCTATGGCTACACCTTC. Translating it yields CASTNLPSYGYTF.

V and J are TRBV27 and TRBJ2-7; TRBD2 aligns across 10 bases. CDR1 and CDR2 (germline): MNHEY, SMNVEV (reference sequence). V gave up 6 bases and J gave up 3 bases; unmatched junction bases: 8. CDR3 length equals 15 residues. The CDR3 loop is CASSPSASGSYEQYF. The CDR3 coding sequence is TGTGCCAGCAGCCCCTCGGCTAGCGGGAGCTACGAGCAGTACTTC.